This TCR beta chain derives from a study of identical twins. Via MiXCR, TCRdb re-called the 5' RACE reads, giving one row per CDR3 protein. The sample consists of 400,000 to 550,000 distinct CDR3 sequences, under 25% of them appearing once. Germline CDR1 is SGHDN and CDR2 is FVKESK. This CDR3 is 13 amino acids long. V lost 6 bases, J lost 0 bases, and 6 bases lay in between. This clonotype came up many times. The data were also submitted as part of a second study, on T cells expressing NK-cell markers.

The chain uses TRBV14 and TRBJ2-1; D remains unclear. Sequencing was done on a sample of CD4+ T cells sorted from blood. This TCR derives from a woman aged 18-29 years in good health. The CDR3 spells CASSWDSYNEQFF. The CDR3 nucleotides are TGTGCCAGCAGTTGGGACTCCTACAATGAGCAGTTCTTC.